This T cell receptor beta chain originates from a study of control samples from healthy donors and cancer patients. The CDR3 is 11 residues long. Germline V gene data show CDR1 as MNHEY and CDR2 as SVGAGI. The V and J ends lost 6 bases and 2 bases respectively, with 2 bases between them. Measured with immunoSEQ multiplex PCR; TCRdb has only the in-frame clones, and not every one. The table has over 80,000 clones, around 82% seen once; the top ten hold roughly 2%. This clonotype originated in a man aged 55 to 69 in good health. Material: blood. The chain employs TRBV6-5 and TRBJ2-1, with D hard to call. CDR3 DNA: TGTGCCAGCAGGACCTACAATGAGCAGTTCTTC. Translation gives CASRTYNEQFF.